The 8 T cell receptor beta chains reported below all come from one sample, sequenced in a study of siplizumab effects on memory and regulatory T cells. Method: immunoSEQ multiplex PCR; TCRdb's copy keeps in-frame clones and lacks some. This table has about 69,000 clones, around nine tenths appearing once. The sequenced sample consisted of Tregs sorted from blood. These receptors were taken from a human donor in good health.

The rearrangement joins TRBV29-1 to TRBJ1-1; the D is unclear. This CDR3 is 11 amino acids long. V lost 7 bases to trimming and J lost 0 bases, with 6 bases between them. Germline CDR1 and CDR2: SQVTM and ANQGSEA. In nucleotides, the CDR3 is TGCAGCGCCCCGATGAACACTGAAGCTTTCTTT. This sequence encodes CSAPMNTEAFF.

The V and J genes are TRBV19 and TRBJ2-1; D is unresolved. The V end lost 0 bases, the J end lost 0 bases, and 6 bases lay between the germline ends. Per the germline V gene, CDR1 is LNHDA and CDR2 is SQIVND (reference sequence). The CDR3 covers 15 residues. In nucleotides, the CDR3 is TGTGCCAGTAGTATAGACAGTAGCTCCTACAATGAGCAGTTCTTC. It encodes CASSIDSSSYNEQFF.

The chain recombines TRBV9 with TRBJ2-5; D possibly corresponds to TRBD1 (5 bases). Trimming took 2 bases from V and 4 from J, leaving 18 bases between them. Germline loops: CDR1 SGDLS, CDR2 YYNGEE. CDR3 size: 16 residues. CDR3 in amino acids: CASSVTDPRVVETQYF. The CDR3 DNA reads as TGTGCCAGCAGCGTTACCGATCCCAGGGTAGTAGAGACCCAGTACTTC.

The chain recombines TRBV6-1 with TRBJ2-1, with D possibly being TRBD2 (6 bases). Per the germline V gene, CDR1 is MNHNS and CDR2 is SASEGT. The CDR3 totals 15 residues. V was shortened by 4 bases and J by 4 bases, with 14 bases between the two germline ends. The CDR3 nucleotides are TGTGCCAGCAGTGCCCCATGGGGACTGTACAATGAGCAGTTCTTC. It is translated as CASSAPWGLYNEQFF.

The chain couples TRBV10-3 to TRBJ2-2; 12 bases line up with TRBD1. The junction had 13 bases not matched to a gene; V was cut back by 5 bases and J by 0 bases. The CDR3 sequence is 20 residues long. The germline CDR1 and CDR2 sequences are ENHRY and SYGVKD. The CDR3 DNA reads TGTGCCATCAGTAAGAGGGCCCCCGGGACAGGGGGCTCGAACACCGGGGAGCTGTTTTTT. Translating it yields CAISKRAPGTGGSNTGELFF.

The V call is TRBV25-1, the J call TRBJ2-3, with D uncertain. Per germline, CDR1 MGHDK and CDR2 SYGVNS. V shed 5 bases and J shed 6 bases, with 9 bases lying between them. The CDR3 loop spans 12 amino acids. The CDR3 nucleotides read TGTGCCAGCAGTTTACTGGCGGATACGCAGTATTTT. This codes for CASSLLADTQYF.

This sequence joins TRBV11-1 and TRBJ2-7; TRBD1 agrees at 7 bases. V shed 5 bases, J shed 8 bases, and the junction held 9 bases outside the gene matches. The CDR3 is made up of 13 amino acids. Germline values: CDR1 SGHAT, CDR2 FQDESV (reference sequence). CDR3 region: CASSRGQAIKQYF. CDR3 in DNA: TGTGCCAGCAGCCGCGGACAGGCGATCAAGCAGTACTTC.

This chain joins TRBV4-2 and TRBJ2-3; possible D gene TRBD1, 6 bases. From germline, CDR1 is LGHNA and CDR2 YNFKEQ. CDR3 length: 14 residues. The germline V and J ends were trimmed by 0 bases and 4 bases, with 8 bases remaining between them. Here the CDR3 DNA reads TGTGCCAGCAGCCAAGATCAGGGGCCAGATACGCAGTATTTT. Its protein is CASSQDQGPDTQYF.